The 3 T cell receptor beta chains reported below all come from one sample, sequenced in a study of cytomegalovirus exposure and HLA in healthy donors. A multiplex PCR was run with 60 Vbeta primers and 13 Jbeta primers. Generated by immunoSEQ multiplex PCR, the TCRdb table keeps only in-frame clones and is missing some. The sample lists 79,000 or so clones, 73% occurring once. The sample comprised PBMCs. These receptors all come from a woman in her thirties or forties in good health and CMV-seropositive.

This chain connects TRBV19 to TRBJ1-5; D may be TRBD1 (6 bases). The germline V and J ends were trimmed by 2 bases and 5 bases, with 19 bases remaining between them. CDR3 length: 17 residues. Germline CDR1 and CDR2: LNHDA and SQIVND (reference sequence). The CDR3 DNA follows: TGTGCCAGTAGTATACAAACGGGGGGGACATTTGATCAGCCCCAGCATTTT. Amino acids: CASSIQTGGTFDQPQHF.

This clone was picked up a small number of times. The rearrangement links TRBV15 to TRBJ1-5; D is perhaps TRBD1 (5 bases). Trimming pared 1 base from V and 2 bases from J, leaving 12 bases between. CDR3 size: 16 residues. Germline V CDR1 and CDR2: LNHNV, YYDKDF (reference sequence). CDR3 nucleotide sequence: TGTGCCACCAGCAGAGGTGGGTCCAGGGGCAATCAGCCCCAGCATTTT. Protein product: CATSRGGSRGNQPQHF.

This clone was seen a few times. The chain uses TRBV6-6 and TRBJ2-7; D is perhaps TRBD1 (6 bases). This CDR3 is 15 amino acids long. Trimming took 7 bases from V and 0 from J, leaving 16 bases between them. Germline CDR1 is MNHNY and CDR2 is SVGAGI (reference sequence). Here the CDR3 DNA reads TGTGCCAGCATGCAATCCGGGACATACTCCTACGAGCAGTACTTC. Translating gives CASMQSGTYSYEQYF.